This passage covers 5 T cell receptor beta chains from one sample sequenced in a study of CD8 T cells in ankylosing spondylitis. One entry per CDR3 protein, called by TCRdb with MiXCR from the 5' RACE reads. The sample shows approximately 250,000 distinct CDR3 sequences, 20% to 30% of them seen only once. The sequencing input was blood, either unsorted or a sorted T cell fraction (not recorded which). The source of these receptors is a male donor with ankylosing spondylitis or in good health (not recorded which).

Many counts were recorded for this clonotype. The chain joins TRBV12-3 or TRBV12-4 to TRBJ2-1; 7 positions match TRBD2. The V segment lost 6 bases and the J segment 4 bases; nucleotides outside the gene matches: 9. The CDR3 runs to 15 residues. CDR3 amino acids: CASSPTSPLYNEQFF. The DNA of the CDR3 is TGTGCCAGCAGCCCGACTAGCCCCTTATACAATGAGCAGTTCTTC.

This clonotype was detected many times. The chain employs TRBV12-3 or TRBV12-4 and TRBJ1-2; tentatively, D is TRBD1 (5 bases). The CDR3 extends over 15 amino acids. With 4 bases removed from V and 3 bases from J, the gap between germline ends came to 15 bases. The CDR3 region is CASSSQGTGYYGYTF. The DNA for the CDR3 is TGTGCCAGCAGTTCCCAAGGGACGGGCTACTATGGCTACACCTTC.

The chain couples TRBV5-4 to TRBJ2-3; 7 bases align to TRBD2. CDR3 length: 15 residues. V shed 4 bases and J 2 bases; nucleotides not matched to a gene: 7. Germline V gene data show CDR1 as SGHNT and CDR2 as YYREEE (reference sequence). CDR3 sequence (DNA): TGTGCCAGCAGCCATGCGACTAGCCCCACAGATACGCAGTATTTT. It codes for CASSHATSPTDTQYF.

At least ten counts were recorded for this clonotype. V is TRBV21-1 and J is TRBJ2-1; TRBD1, the table's D call, lacks a check against the DNA. TRBV21-1 is a recognized pseudogene. This CDR3 contains 17 residues. The CDR3 sequence: CASSKAGLAGSDNEQFF. CDR3 bases: TGTGCCAGCAGCAAAGCAGGTTTGGCAGGGTCCGACAATGAGCAGTTCTTC.

J is TRBJ2-5 and V is TRBV20-1; weak D call: TRBD1 (5 bases). CDR3 length: 13 residues. CDR1 and CDR2 from the germline V gene are DFQATT and SNEGSKA (reference sequence). Trimming removed 3 bases from V and 2 bases from J, with 10 bases in between. The CDR3 DNA sequence: TGCAGTGCTAGTTCCACAGGACAAGAGACCCAGTACTTC. Amino acid sequence: CSASSTGQETQYF.